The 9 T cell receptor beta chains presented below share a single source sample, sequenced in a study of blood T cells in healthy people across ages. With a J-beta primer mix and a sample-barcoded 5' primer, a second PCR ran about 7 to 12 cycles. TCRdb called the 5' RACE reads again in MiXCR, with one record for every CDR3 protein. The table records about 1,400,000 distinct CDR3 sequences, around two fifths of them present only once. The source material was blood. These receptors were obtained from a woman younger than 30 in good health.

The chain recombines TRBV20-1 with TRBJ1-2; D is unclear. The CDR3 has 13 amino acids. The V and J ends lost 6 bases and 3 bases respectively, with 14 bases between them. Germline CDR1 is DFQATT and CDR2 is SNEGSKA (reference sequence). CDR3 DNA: TGCAGTGCCTCATGGGGTCTGGACTATGGCTACACCTTC. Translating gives CSASWGLDYGYTF.

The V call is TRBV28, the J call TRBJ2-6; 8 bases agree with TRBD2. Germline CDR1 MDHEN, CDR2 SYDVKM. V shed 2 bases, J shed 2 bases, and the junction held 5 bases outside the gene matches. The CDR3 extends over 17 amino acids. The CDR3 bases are TGTGCCAGCAGTTTAACCTCGGGAGGGGCTGGGGCCAACGTCCTGACTTTC. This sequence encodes CASSLTSGGAGANVLTF.

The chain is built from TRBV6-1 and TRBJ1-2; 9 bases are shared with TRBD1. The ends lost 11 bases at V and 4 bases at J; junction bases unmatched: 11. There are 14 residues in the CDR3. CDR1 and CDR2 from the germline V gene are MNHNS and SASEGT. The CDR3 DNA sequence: TGTGCCGGCTGGGGACAGGGTGGTAGCTATGGCTACACCTTC. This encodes CAGWGQGGSYGYTF.

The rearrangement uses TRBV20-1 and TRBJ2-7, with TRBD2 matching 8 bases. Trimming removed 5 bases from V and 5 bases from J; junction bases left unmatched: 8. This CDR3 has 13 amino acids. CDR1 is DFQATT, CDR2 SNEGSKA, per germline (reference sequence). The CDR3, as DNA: TGCAGTGCTGACCTTACTAGCGGTAACGAGCAGTACTTC. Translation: CSADLTSGNEQYF.

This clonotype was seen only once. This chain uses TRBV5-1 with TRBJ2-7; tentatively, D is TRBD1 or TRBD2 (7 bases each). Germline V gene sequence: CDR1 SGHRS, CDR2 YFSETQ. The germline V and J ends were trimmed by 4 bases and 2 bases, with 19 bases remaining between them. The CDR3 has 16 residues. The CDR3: CASSLRGGQLPYEQYF. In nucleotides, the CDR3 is TGCGCCAGCAGCCTACGCGGGGGACAGCTACCCTACGAGCAGTACTTC.

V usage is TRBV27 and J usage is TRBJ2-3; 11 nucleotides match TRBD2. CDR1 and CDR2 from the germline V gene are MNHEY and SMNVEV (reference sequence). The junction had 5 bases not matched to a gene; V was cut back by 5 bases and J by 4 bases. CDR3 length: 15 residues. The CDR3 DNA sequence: TGTGCCAGCAGTCCCGATAGCGGGGGGGCAGATACGCAGTATTTT. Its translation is CASSPDSGGADTQYF.

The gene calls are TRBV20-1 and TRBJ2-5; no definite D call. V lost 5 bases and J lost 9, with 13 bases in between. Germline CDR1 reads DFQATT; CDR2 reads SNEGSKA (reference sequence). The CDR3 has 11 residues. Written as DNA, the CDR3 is TGCAGTGCTCCCCTCAATGGGGCCCAGTACTTC. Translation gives CSAPLNGAQYF.

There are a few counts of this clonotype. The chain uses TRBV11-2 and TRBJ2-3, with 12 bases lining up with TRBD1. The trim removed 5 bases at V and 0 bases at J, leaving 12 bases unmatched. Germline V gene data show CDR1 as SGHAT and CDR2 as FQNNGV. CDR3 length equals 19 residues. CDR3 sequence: CASSRRDRGPGHSTDTQYF. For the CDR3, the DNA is TGTGCCAGCAGCCGGAGGGACAGGGGGCCTGGACATAGCACAGATACGCAGTATTTT.

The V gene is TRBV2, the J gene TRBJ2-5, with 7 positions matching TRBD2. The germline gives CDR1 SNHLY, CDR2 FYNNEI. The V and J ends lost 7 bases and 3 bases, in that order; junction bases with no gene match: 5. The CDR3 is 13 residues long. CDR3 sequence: CASTLRGEETQYF. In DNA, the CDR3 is TGTGCCAGCACCCTACGGGGGGAAGAGACCCAGTACTTC. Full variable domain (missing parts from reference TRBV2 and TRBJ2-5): EPEVTQTPSHQVTQMGQEVILRCVPISNHLYFYWYRQILGQKVEFLVSFYNNEISEKSEIFDDQFSVERPDGSNFTLKIRSTKLEDSAMYFCASTLRGEETQYFGPGTRLLVL.